These 13 T cell receptor beta chains came from one sample sequenced in a study of response to subunit inactivated influenza vaccine (dated by TCRdb to the late 2010s). The library was obtained by RT-PCR. For sequencing, an Illumina HiSeq 2500 was employed. The public sequencing data were trimmed at Q25 with fastp and processed into clonotypes with MiXCR by TCRdb, which kept only in-frame beta chains. Every CDR3 protein is listed once, alongside the most common genes and DNA of its rows. The sample records under 750,000 distinct CDR3 sequences, around 11% of which are singletons. The leading ten clones occupy approximately 10% of the sample. Source: PBMCs from blood, taken on the day of vaccination. These receptors were obtained from a man aged 50 or older who received an inactivated influenza vaccine. Donor details come from another sample of the same person, matched by shared clones.

In its sample, this clonotype was seen a few times. The J gene is TRBJ2-3, the V gene TRBV9; no clear D. Looked up from germline, CDR1 is SGDLS and CDR2 is YYNGEE. The ends were cut back, 3 bases at V and 6 bases at J, with 8 bases in the middle. The CDR3 consists of 12 residues. The CDR3: CASSALRDTQYF. CDR3 nucleotide sequence: TGTGCCAGCAGCGCCCTACGGGATACGCAGTATTTT.

This clonotype was picked up a small number of times. This chain links TRBV12-3 or TRBV12-4 with TRBJ2-5; tentative D call: TRBD2 (6 bases). This CDR3 contains 15 residues. Trimming took off 5 bases at V and 1 base at J, with 14 bases between the two ends. As DNA, the CDR3 is TGTGCCAGCAGTCGGACTACCGACGGCCAAGAGACCCAGTACTTC. Residues: CASSRTTDGQETQYF.

There are a few counts of this clonotype. The rearrangement uses TRBV6-2 or TRBV6-3 and TRBJ2-1; tentatively, D is TRBD1 (6 bases). Per the germline V gene, CDR1 is MNHEY and CDR2 is SVGEGT. The V and J ends lost 4 bases and 2 bases respectively, with 21 bases between them. The CDR3 runs to 18 residues. The CDR3 spells CASSSRSKRGWAYNEQFF. The CDR3 nucleotides are TGTGCCAGCAGTTCCCGTTCCAAGAGGGGGTGGGCCTACAATGAGCAGTTCTTC.

V and J are TRBV3-1 and TRBJ2-3, with D perhaps matching TRBD2 (6 bases). The CDR3 is 16 amino acids. Trimming took off 0 bases at V and 0 bases at J, with 10 bases between the two ends. Germline V gives CDR1 LGHDT, CDR2 YNNKEL (reference sequence). The CDR3 DNA follows: TGTGCCAGCAGCCAAGAGACTAGACCTAGCACAGATACGCAGTATTTT. Encoded protein: CASSQETRPSTDTQYF.

This chain uses TRBV15 with TRBJ2-2; possibly TRBD2 for D (5 bases). Germline assignment: CDR1 LNHNV and CDR2 YYDKDF (reference sequence). The CDR3 consists of 14 residues. Trimming took 4 bases from V and 4 from J, leaving 10 bases between them. CDR3 protein: CATSTRRFTGELFF. DNA of the CDR3: TGTGCCACCAGCACCCGGAGGTTCACCGGGGAGCTGTTTTTT.

This clonotype has a handful of counts. The V gene is TRBV19, the J gene TRBJ2-1; TRBD2 aligns across 8 bases. J gave up 6 bases and V 1 base, and 5 bases lay outside the gene matches. CDR3 length: 15 residues. Germline V lookup: CDR1 LNHDA, CDR2 SQIVND (reference sequence). CDR3 DNA: TGTGCCAGTAGTATAGTAGGTAGCGGGGTCAATGAGCAGTTCTTC. Its protein product is CASSIVGSGVNEQFF.

This clonotype was counted a few times. The CDR3 spells CASRGQGGFGYTF. Written as DNA, the CDR3 is TGTGCCAGCAGAGGACAGGGAGGGTTTGGCTACACCTTC. V usage is TRBV12-3 or TRBV12-4 and J usage is TRBJ1-2; 8 bases map to TRBD1. V shed 6 bases and J 7 bases; nucleotides not matched to a gene: 7. The length of the CDR3 is 13 residues.

The chain is built from TRBV18 and TRBJ2-2, with TRBD1 matching 8 bases. V trimming: 6 bases; J trimming: 0 bases; junction bases outside the gene matches: 3. The CDR3 is 15 amino acids. Germline V gene sequence: CDR1 KGHSH, CDR2 LQKENI. CDR3 DNA: TGTGCCAGCTCGCGGGGACAGGCGAACACCGGGGAGCTGTTTTTT. Protein: CASSRGQANTGELFF.

This clonotype has a handful of counts. The V gene is TRBV7-2, the J gene TRBJ2-7; 8 bases match TRBD1. Germline V gene lookup returns CDR1 SGHTA and CDR2 FQGNSA. V was clipped by 8 bases and J by 5 bases; unmatched bases: 11. The CDR3 runs 14 residues. The CDR3 is CASANPGQDDEQYF. CDR3 bases: TGTGCCAGCGCAAACCCGGGACAGGATGACGAGCAGTACTTC.

This clonotype has only one observation. A much larger clone lies one base from this, so it may be a read error. V is TRBV5-4 and J is TRBJ2-1, with D uncertain. The CDR3 consists of 14 residues. V lost 7 bases to trimming and J lost 0 bases, with 11 bases between them. CDR1 SGHNT and CDR2 YYREEE come from the germline V gene (reference sequence). CDR3 coding DNA: TGTGCCAGCGGCCCGGAGAACTCCTACAATGAGCAGTTCTTC. This gives the protein CASGPENSYNEQFF.

The rearrangement links TRBV2 to TRBJ2-3; 9 nucleotides align to TRBD2. Germline V gene data show CDR1 as SNHLY and CDR2 as FYNNEI. The CDR3 extends over 14 amino acids. The DNA for the CDR3 is TGTCTCACCGCGGCGGGGGGGTATGCAGATACGCAGTATTTT. Its protein is CLTAAGGYADTQYF.

This clonotype was observed a few times. The genes are TRBV7-2 and TRBJ2-5; 7 bases match TRBD2. From germline, CDR1 is SGHTA and CDR2 FQGNSA. CDR3 length: 16 amino acids. J was trimmed by 5 bases and V by 4 bases; bases with no gene match: 13. The DNA of the CDR3 is TGTGCCAGCAGCTCCCAACCGGGAGGAGGGGCGGAGACCCAGTACTTC. Translation gives CASSSQPGGGAETQYF.

This clonotype was counted only a few times. The genes are TRBV5-1 and TRBJ1-1; 11 nucleotides align to TRBD1. The CDR3 has 15 amino acids. With 3 bases clipped from V and 3 bases from J, the junction kept 4 bases outside the gene matches. Germline lookup yields CDR1 SGHRS and CDR2 YFSETQ. DNA for the CDR3: TGCGCCAGCAGCTGGACAGGGGGCGAGGACACTGAAGCTTTCTTT. Amino acid sequence: CASSWTGGEDTEAFF.